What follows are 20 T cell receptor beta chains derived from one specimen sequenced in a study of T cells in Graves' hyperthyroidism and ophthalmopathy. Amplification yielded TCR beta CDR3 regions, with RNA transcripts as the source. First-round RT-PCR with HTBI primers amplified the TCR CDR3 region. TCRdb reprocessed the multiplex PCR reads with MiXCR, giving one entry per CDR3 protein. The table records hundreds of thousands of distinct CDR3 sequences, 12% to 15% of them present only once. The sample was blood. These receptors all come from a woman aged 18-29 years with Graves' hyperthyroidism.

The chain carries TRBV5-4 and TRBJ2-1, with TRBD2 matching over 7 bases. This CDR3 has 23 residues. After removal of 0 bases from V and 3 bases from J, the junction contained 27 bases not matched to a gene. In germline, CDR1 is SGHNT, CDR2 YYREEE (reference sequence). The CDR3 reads CASSLAEKSRQKGRGFFYNEQFF. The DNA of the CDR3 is TGTGCCAGCAGCTTGGCCGAGAAAAGTCGCCAAAAAGGGCGGGGGTTCTTCTACAATGAGCAGTTCTTC.

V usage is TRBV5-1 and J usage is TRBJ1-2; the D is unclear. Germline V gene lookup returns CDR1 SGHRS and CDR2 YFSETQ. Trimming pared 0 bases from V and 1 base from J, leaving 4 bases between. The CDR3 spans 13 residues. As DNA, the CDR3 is TGCGCCAGCAGCTTGGGCCATAACTATGGCTACACCTTC. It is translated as CASSLGHNYGYTF.

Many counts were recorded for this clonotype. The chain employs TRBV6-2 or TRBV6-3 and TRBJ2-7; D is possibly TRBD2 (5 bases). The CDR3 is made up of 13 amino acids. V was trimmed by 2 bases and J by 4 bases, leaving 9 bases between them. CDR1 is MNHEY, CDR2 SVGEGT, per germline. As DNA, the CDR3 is TGTGCCAGCAGTTACATCGGCGGGTACGAGCAGTACTTC. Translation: CASSYIGGYEQYF.

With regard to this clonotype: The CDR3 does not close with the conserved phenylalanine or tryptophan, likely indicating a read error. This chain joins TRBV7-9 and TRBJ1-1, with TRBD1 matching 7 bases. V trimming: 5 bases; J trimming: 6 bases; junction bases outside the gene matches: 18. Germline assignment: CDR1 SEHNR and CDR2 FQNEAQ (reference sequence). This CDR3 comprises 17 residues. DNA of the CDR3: TGTGCCAGCAGCCTCCGACAGGAGGGGGCCCGGGGCGCTGAAGCTTTCCTT. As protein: CASSLRQEGARGAEAFL.

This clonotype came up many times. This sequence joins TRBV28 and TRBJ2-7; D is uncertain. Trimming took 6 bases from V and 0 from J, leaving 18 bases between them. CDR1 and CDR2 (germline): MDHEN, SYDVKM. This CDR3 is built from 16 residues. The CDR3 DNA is TGTGCCAGCAGGTCTCTGATGGCAGGAAGCTCCTACGAGCAGTACTTC. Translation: CASRSLMAGSSYEQYF.

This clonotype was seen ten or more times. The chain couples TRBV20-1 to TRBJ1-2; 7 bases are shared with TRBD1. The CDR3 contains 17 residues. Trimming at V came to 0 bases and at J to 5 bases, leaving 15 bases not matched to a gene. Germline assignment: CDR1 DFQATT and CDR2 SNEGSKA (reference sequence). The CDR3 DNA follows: TGCAGTGCTAGAGATATGAGGGAAACAGGGGCGGGATATGGCTACACCTTC. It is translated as CSARDMRETGAGYGYTF.

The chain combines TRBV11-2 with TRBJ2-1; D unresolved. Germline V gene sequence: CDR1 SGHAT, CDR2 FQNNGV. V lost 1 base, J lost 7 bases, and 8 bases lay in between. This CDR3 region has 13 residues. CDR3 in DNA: TGTGCCAGCAGCTTAGCTAGTAAGAATGAGCAGTTCTTC. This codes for CASSLASKNEQFF.

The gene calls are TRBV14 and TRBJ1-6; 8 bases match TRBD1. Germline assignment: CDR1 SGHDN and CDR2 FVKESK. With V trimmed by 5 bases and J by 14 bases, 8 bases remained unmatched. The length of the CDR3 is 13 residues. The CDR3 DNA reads TGTGCCAGCAGCTATGGACAGGGCAAGACCCTCCACTTT. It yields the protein CASSYGQGKTLHF.

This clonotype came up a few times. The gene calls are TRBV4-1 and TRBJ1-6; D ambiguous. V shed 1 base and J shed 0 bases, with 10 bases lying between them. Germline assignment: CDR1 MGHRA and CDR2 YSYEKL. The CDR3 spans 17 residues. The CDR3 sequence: CASSQASLSSYNSPLHF. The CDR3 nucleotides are TGCGCCAGCAGCCAAGCCAGCCTTAGCTCCTATAATTCACCCCTCCACTTT.

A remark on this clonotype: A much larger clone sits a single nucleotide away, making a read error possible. The CDR3 bases are TGTGCCAGCAACCAGGGGGACTTGGGGTACAATGAGCAGTACTTC. This encodes CASNQGDLGYNEQYF. The genes are TRBV28 and TRBJ2-1, with a weak D call TRBD1 (7 bases). The J call may be mistaken, given a closer DNA end match to TRBJ2-7. Germline V lookup: CDR1 MDHEN, CDR2 SYDVKM. The CDR3 extends over 15 amino acids.

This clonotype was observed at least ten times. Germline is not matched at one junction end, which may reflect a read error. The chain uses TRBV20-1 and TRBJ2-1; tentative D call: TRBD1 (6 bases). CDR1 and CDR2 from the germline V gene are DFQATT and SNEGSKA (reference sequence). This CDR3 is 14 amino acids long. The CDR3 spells CSASGQGQYNAQFF. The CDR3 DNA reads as TGCAGTGCTAGCGGGCAGGGACAATACAATGCGCAGTTCTTC.

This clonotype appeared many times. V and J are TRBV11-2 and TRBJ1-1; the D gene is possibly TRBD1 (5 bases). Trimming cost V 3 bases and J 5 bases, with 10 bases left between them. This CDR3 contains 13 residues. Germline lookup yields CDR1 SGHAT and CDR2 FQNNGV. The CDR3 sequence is CASSFAGPTEAFF. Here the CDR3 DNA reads TGTGCCAGCAGCTTTGCAGGGCCAACTGAAGCTTTCTTT.

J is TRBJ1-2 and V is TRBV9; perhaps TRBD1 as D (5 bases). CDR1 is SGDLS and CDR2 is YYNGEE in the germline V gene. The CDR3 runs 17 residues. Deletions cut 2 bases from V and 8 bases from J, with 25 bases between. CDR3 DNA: TGTGCCAGCAGCGTCAACCCGACCGGGACGGCATCCTCCGGCTACACCTTC. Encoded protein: CASSVNPTGTASSGYTF.

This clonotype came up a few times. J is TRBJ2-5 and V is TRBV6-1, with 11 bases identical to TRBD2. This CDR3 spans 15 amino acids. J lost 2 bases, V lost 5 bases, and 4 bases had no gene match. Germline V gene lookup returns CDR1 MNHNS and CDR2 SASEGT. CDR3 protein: CASSSRLAGQETQYF. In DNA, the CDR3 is TGTGCCAGCAGTTCCCGACTAGCGGGGCAAGAGACCCAGTACTTC.

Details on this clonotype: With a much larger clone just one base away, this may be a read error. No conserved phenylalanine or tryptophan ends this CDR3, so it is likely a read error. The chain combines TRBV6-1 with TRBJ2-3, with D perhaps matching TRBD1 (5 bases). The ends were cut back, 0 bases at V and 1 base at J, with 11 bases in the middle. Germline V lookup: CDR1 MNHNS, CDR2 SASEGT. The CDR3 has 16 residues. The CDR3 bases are TGTGCCAGCAGTGAAGCTTCAGGGTCTCGCACAGATACGCAGTATCTT. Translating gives CASSEASGSRTDTQYL.

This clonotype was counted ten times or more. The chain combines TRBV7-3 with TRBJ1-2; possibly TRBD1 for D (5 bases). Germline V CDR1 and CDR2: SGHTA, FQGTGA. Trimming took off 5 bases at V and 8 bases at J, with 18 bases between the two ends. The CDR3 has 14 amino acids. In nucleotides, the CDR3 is TGTGCCAGCAGCCCCCCCGGGGGAACCCGGGGCTACACCTTC. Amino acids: CASSPPGGTRGYTF.

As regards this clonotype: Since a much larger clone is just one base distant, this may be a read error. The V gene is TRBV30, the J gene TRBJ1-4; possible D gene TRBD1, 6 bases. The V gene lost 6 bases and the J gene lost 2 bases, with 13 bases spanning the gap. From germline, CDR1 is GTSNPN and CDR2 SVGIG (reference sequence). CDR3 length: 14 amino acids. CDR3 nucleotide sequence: TGTGCCTGCCTCCAGACAGGTACTAATGAAAAACTGTTTTTT. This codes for CACLQTGTNEKLFF.

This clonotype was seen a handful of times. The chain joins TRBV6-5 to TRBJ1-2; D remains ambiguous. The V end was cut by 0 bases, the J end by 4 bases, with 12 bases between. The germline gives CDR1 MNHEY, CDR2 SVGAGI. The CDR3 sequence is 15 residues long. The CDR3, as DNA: TGTGCCAGCAGTTACTCATCCGGGAACGTCTATGGCTACACCTTC. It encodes CASSYSSGNVYGYTF.

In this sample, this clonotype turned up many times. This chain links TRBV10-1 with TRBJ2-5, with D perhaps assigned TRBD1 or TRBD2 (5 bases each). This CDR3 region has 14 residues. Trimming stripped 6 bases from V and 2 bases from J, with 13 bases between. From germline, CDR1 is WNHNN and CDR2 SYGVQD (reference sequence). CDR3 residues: CASSPGTAQETQYF. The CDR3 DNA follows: TGCGCCAGCAGCCCAGGGACGGCTCAAGAGACCCAGTACTTC.

The CDR3 nucleotides read TGTGCCAGCAGCTTCAGGGCCACAGATACGCAGTATTTT. Translated, it gives CASSFRATDTQYF. This rearrangement joins TRBV13 to TRBJ2-3, with D perhaps TRBD1 (5 bases). The CDR3 spans 13 residues. The germline V gene has CDR1 PRHDT and CDR2 FYEKMQ (reference sequence). The germline V and J ends were trimmed by 3 bases and 2 bases, with 6 bases remaining between them.